The 24 T cell receptor beta chains below all came from one sample that was sequenced in a study of blood T cell repertoires in COVID-19. Profiled with immunoSEQ multiplex PCR; TCRdb holds only in-frame clones, not every one. The sample has some 180,000 clones, more than 75% seen once; the top ten hold roughly 2%. Sequenced sample: peripheral blood. The origin of the receptors is a man over 45 who had recovered from COVID-19.

CDR3 amino acids: CASSLGESGTDTQYF. DNA for the CDR3: TGTGCCAGCAGCTTAGGGGAGAGCGGCACAGATACGCAGTATTTT. V and J are TRBV7-9 and TRBJ2-3; TRBD2 is a possible D gene (5 bases). Germline V gene data show CDR1 as SEHNR and CDR2 as FQNEAQ (reference sequence). Trimming shortened V by 1 base and J by 1 base, and 9 bases separated the two germline ends. The CDR3 has 15 amino acids. Filled out from reference TRBV7-9 and TRBJ2-3, the complete variable domain reads DTGVSQNPRHKITKRGQNVTFRCDPISEHNRLYWYRQTLGQGPEFLTYFQNEAQLEKSRLLSDRFSAERPKGSFSTLEIQRTEQGDSAMYLCASSLGESGTDTQYFGPGTRLTVL.

V gene TRBV5-1 combines with J gene TRBJ2-5; TRBD2 agrees at 10 bases. There are 16 residues in the CDR3. Per germline, CDR1 SGHRS and CDR2 YFSETQ. V dropped 4 bases and J dropped 0; count of bases not matched to a gene: 6. The CDR3 DNA reads as TGCGCCAGCAGCGGGATGACTAGCGGGTACCAAGAGACCCAGTACTTC. Its protein is CASSGMTSGYQETQYF.

The V gene is TRBV6-5, the J gene TRBJ2-7, with D tentatively TRBD2 (6 bases). From germline, CDR1 is MNHEY and CDR2 SVGAGI. Trimming removed 2 bases at V and 5 bases at J, with 10 bases between. The CDR3 sequence is 13 residues long. This chain's CDR3 is CASSYGGPNEQYF. In DNA form, the CDR3 reads TGTGCCAGCAGTTACGGAGGGCCCAACGAGCAGTACTTC.

This clone was observed once. Distinct nucleotide sequences in the sample also encode this CDR3. The chain has TRBV3-1 (or the pseudogene TRBV3-2) and TRBJ2-7; 7 nucleotides align to TRBD1. With 1 base clipped from V and 7 bases from J, the junction kept 4 bases outside the gene matches. The CDR3 runs 13 residues. CDR1 is LGHDT and CDR2 is YNNKEL in the germline V gene (reference sequence). The CDR3, as DNA: TGTGCCAGCAGCCAAGCCCGACAGGGAGAGCAGTACTTC. Its translation is CASSQARQGEQYF.

The chain has TRBV7-6 and TRBJ2-1, with D maybe TRBD1 (6 bases). Germline CDR1 reads SGHVS; CDR2 reads FNYEAQ. This CDR3 has 16 residues. Trimming removed 2 bases at V and 3 bases at J, with 14 bases between. Here the CDR3 DNA reads TGTGCCAGCAGCTTACGGACAGCCGGGGACTACAATGAGCAGTTCTTC. Translation gives CASSLRTAGDYNEQFF.

The CDR3 bases are TGTGCCAGCAGCGTGGCAATAGGAAACACCATATATTTT. As protein: CASSVAIGNTIYF. The chain uses TRBV9 and TRBJ1-3; no firm D call. There are 13 residues in the CDR3. Trimming took off 2 bases at V and 4 bases at J, with 7 bases between the two ends. CDR1 and CDR2 (germline): SGDLS, YYNGEE.

This rearrangement joins TRBV7-3 to TRBJ2-1; 9 bases match TRBD2. CDR1 is SGHTA, CDR2 FQGTGA, per germline. The CDR3 runs 15 residues. Trimming took 3 bases from V and 7 from J; bases not matched to a gene: 7. CDR3 in amino acids: CASSFGAGGGNEQFF. CDR3 in DNA: TGTGCCAGCAGCTTTGGAGCGGGAGGAGGTAATGAGCAGTTCTTC.

The chain carries TRBV25-1 and TRBJ1-5, with 7 bases identical to TRBD1. The CDR3 is 15 amino acids. Trimming removed 0 bases from V and 5 bases from J; junction bases left unmatched: 4. Germline CDR1 MGHDK, CDR2 SYGVNS. The chain's CDR3 is CASSEYRGLHQPQHF. The CDR3 bases are TGTGCCAGCAGTGAATATAGGGGGCTGCATCAGCCCCAGCATTTT.

This rearrangement joins TRBV5-1 to TRBJ2-1; 8 bases fit TRBD2. CDR1 SGHRS and CDR2 YFSETQ come from the germline V gene. This CDR3 has 17 amino acids. V lost 4 bases and J lost 0; bases outside the gene matches: 9. The CDR3, as DNA: TGCGCCAGCAGCCTAGAACTAGCGGTGAGCTCCTACAATGAGCAGTTCTTC. As protein: CASSLELAVSSYNEQFF.

The chain carries TRBV9 and TRBJ1-3; TRBD1 might be the D (6 bases). The CDR3 has 16 amino acids. Germline values: CDR1 SGDLS, CDR2 YYNGEE. Trimming stripped 0 bases from V and 0 bases from J, with 10 bases between. CDR3 sequence (DNA): TGTGCCAGCAGCGTAGGCCTAGGGGGCTCTGGAAACACCATATATTTT. It codes for CASSVGLGGSGNTIYF.

The rearrangement joins TRBV24-1 to TRBJ1-2; 8 nucleotides line up with TRBD1. J lost 6 bases, V lost 2 bases, and 10 bases had no gene match. CDR1 and CDR2 (germline): KGHDR, SFDVKD. The CDR3 runs 16 residues. The CDR3 region has the DNA TGTGCCACCAGTGATTCTAGCCGAGGACAGGGAAATGGCTACACCTTC. Translating it yields CATSDSSRGQGNGYTF.

The V and J genes are TRBV2 and TRBJ2-7; 8 positions agree with TRBD1. J lost 0 bases, V lost 4 bases, and 5 bases had no gene match. The CDR3 has 15 residues. The germline V gene encodes CDR1 SNHLY and CDR2 FYNNEI. The CDR3 sequence is CASSGSRGPSYEQYF. The CDR3 nucleotides read TGTGCCAGCAGTGGTAGCAGGGGGCCCTCCTACGAGCAGTACTTC.

The V and J genes are TRBV5-6 and TRBJ2-3; 9 nucleotides line up with TRBD2. The V segment lost 1 base and the J segment 2 bases; nucleotides outside the gene matches: 14. Germline CDR1 is SGHDT and CDR2 is YYEEEE. The CDR3 is 19 amino acids. As DNA, the CDR3 is TGTGCCAGCAGCTTGAGGCCCGGAAGACTAGCGGTCCCCACAGATACGCAGTATTTT. Encoded protein: CASSLRPGRLAVPTDTQYF. Full variable domain (missing parts from reference TRBV5-6 and TRBJ2-3): DAGVTQSPTHLIKTRGQQVTLRCSPKSGHDTVSWYQQALGQGPQFIFQYYEEEERQRGNFPDRFSGHQFPNYSSELNVNALLLGDSALYLCASSLRPGRLAVPTDTQYFGPGTRLTVL.

The chain recombines TRBV3-1 (or the pseudogene TRBV3-2) with TRBJ2-7; a weak D match, TRBD2 (6 bases). Between the trimmed V and J ends, which lost 0 bases and 0 bases, there was a span of 18 bases. The CDR3 is 18 residues long. The germline V gene has CDR1 LGHDT and CDR2 YNNKEL (reference sequence). CDR3 sequence: CASSQELRRRGYSYEQYF. In DNA form, the CDR3 reads TGTGCCAGCAGCCAAGAGCTTAGGCGGCGGGGCTACTCCTACGAGCAGTACTTC.

The gene calls are TRBV11-1 and TRBJ1-1; maybe TRBD1 (5 bases). V lost 5 bases and J 0 bases, leaving 13 bases between the germline ends. The CDR3 consists of 15 residues. The germline gives CDR1 SGHAT, CDR2 FQDESV (reference sequence). The CDR3 sequence is CASSRETAVNTEAFF. CDR3 nucleotide sequence: TGTGCCAGCAGCCGGGAGACAGCTGTGAACACTGAAGCTTTCTTT.

The chain combines TRBV30 with TRBJ1-2; no clear D. V shed 4 bases and J shed 2 bases, with 8 bases lying between them. The CDR3 contains 12 residues. The germline gives CDR1 GTSNPN, CDR2 SVGIG (reference sequence). CDR3 nucleotide sequence: TGTGCCTGGAAGAGGCAGAACTATGGCTACACCTTC. Its protein product is CAWKRQNYGYTF.

The genes are TRBV19 and TRBJ1-6; unclear D gene. Germline lookup yields CDR1 LNHDA and CDR2 SQIVND (reference sequence). V lost 5 bases and J 6 bases, leaving 14 bases between the germline ends. The CDR3 length is 15 residues. This CDR3 reads CASSDKGSGNSPLHF. The CDR3 nucleotides are TGTGCCAGTAGTGATAAAGGTTCGGGTAATTCACCCCTCCACTTT. Full variable domain (missing parts from reference TRBV19 and TRBJ1-6): DGGITQSPKYLFRKEGQNVTLSCEQNLNHDAMYWYRQDPGQGLRLIYYSQIVNDFQKGDIAEGYSVSREKKESFPLTVTSAQKNPTAFYLCASSDKGSGNSPLHFGNGTRLTVT.

This chain links TRBV19 with TRBJ1-1; TRBD1 might be the D (5 bases). Germline V gene sequence: CDR1 LNHDA, CDR2 SQIVND (reference sequence). Deletions cut 4 bases from V and 2 bases from J, with 14 bases between. The CDR3 has 15 amino acids. DNA for the CDR3: TGTGCCAGTAGTAGCCCAGGGTCGGGTAACACTGAAGCTTTCTTT. Translation: CASSSPGSGNTEAFF. Based on the CDR3 plus reference TRBV19 and TRBJ1-1, the full variable domain is DGGITQSPKYLFRKEGQNVTLSCEQNLNHDAMYWYRQDPGQGLRLIYYSQIVNDFQKGDIAEGYSVSREKKESFPLTVTSAQKNPTAFYLCASSSPGSGNTEAFFGQGTRLTVV.

The V gene is TRBV4-1, the J gene TRBJ1-1; 10 positions match TRBD1. Germline values: CDR1 MGHRA, CDR2 YSYEKL. The length of the CDR3 is 15 residues. V lost 3 bases to trimming and J lost 8 bases; unmatched junction nucleotides: 9. CDR3 nucleotides: TGCGCCAGCAGCCAGTATGACAGGGGGCTGGACGAAGCTTTCTTT. This sequence encodes CASSQYDRGLDEAFF.

The chain couples TRBV11-2 to TRBJ2-1; 7 positions agree with TRBD2. CDR1 is SGHAT, CDR2 FQNNGV, per germline. V lost 6 bases to trimming and J lost 0 bases; unmatched junction nucleotides: 5. The CDR3 loop spans 15 amino acids. CDR3 loop: CASSSSGSSYNEQFF. CDR3 DNA: TGTGCCAGCAGTTCTAGCGGTAGCTCCTACAATGAGCAGTTCTTC.

The chain couples TRBV7-2 to TRBJ1-5; 7 nucleotides line up with TRBD1. V gave up 5 bases and J gave up 5 bases; unmatched junction bases: 3. Germline V gene sequence: CDR1 SGHTA, CDR2 FQGNSA. This CDR3 has 13 amino acids. The CDR3 loop is CASSLGQDQPQHF. The CDR3 bases are TGTGCCAGCAGCCTCGGACAGGATCAGCCCCAGCATTTT.

The chain has TRBV5-4 and TRBJ2-5, with 11 bases aligning to TRBD2. The CDR3 has 15 residues. Trimming cost V 3 bases and J 2 bases; bases outside gene matches: 3. CDR1 is SGHNT, CDR2 YYREEE, per germline (reference sequence). In nucleotides, the CDR3 is TGTGCCAGCAGCTGGTTAGCGGGGGGGCAAGAGACCCAGTACTTC. This sequence encodes CASSWLAGGQETQYF.

This rearrangement joins TRBV6-2 or TRBV6-3 to TRBJ2-2, with D possibly matching TRBD1 (5 bases). V was pared by 0 bases and J by 0 bases, with 8 bases between. The CDR3 sequence is 16 residues long. Germline-derived CDR1 and CDR2 are MNHEY and SVGEGT. CDR3 sequence (DNA): TGTGCCAGCAGTTACTCGACAGTTACGAACACCGGGGAGCTGTTTTTT. Translating gives CASSYSTVTNTGELFF.

CDR3 protein: CASSQFGTGGNQPQHF. The DNA for the CDR3 is TGTGCCAGCAGCCAATTCGGGACAGGAGGCAATCAGCCCCAGCATTTT. The J gene is TRBJ1-5, the V gene TRBV3-1 (or the pseudogene TRBV3-2); 8 bases line up with TRBD1. The CDR3 contains 16 residues. The V segment lost 2 bases and the J segment 2 bases; nucleotides outside the gene matches: 5. In germline, CDR1 is LGHDT, CDR2 YNNKEL (reference sequence).